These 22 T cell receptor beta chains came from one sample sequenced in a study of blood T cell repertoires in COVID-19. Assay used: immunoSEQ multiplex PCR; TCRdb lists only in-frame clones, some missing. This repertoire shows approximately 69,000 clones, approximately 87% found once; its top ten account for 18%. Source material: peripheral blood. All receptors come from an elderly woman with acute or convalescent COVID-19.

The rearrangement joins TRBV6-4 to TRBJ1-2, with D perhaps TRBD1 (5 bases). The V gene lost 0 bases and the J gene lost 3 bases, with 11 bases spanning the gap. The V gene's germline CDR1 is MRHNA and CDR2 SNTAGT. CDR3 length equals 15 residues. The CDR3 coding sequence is TGTGCCAGCAGTGACTCGGGAGGGGCCGACTATGGCTACACCTTC. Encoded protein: CASSDSGGADYGYTF.

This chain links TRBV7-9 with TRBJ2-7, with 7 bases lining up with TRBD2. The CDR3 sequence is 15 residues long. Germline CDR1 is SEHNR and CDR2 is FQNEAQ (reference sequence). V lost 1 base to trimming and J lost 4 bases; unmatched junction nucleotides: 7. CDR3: CASSLDPGGGYEQYF. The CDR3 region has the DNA TGTGCCAGCAGCTTAGACCCGGGAGGCGGATACGAGCAGTACTTC.

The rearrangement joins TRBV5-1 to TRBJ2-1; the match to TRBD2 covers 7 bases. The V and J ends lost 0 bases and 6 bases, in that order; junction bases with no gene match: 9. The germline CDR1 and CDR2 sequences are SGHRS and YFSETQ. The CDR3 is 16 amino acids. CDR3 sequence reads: CASSLGVREIGNEQFF. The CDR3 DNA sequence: TGCGCCAGCAGCTTGGGGGTGCGGGAGATTGGCAATGAGCAGTTCTTC.

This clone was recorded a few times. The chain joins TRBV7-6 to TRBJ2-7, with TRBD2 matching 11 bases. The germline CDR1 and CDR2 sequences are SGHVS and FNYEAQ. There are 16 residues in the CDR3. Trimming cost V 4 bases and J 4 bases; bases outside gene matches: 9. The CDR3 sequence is CASSSTLTSGRYEQYF. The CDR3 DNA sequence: TGTGCCAGCAGCTCAACCCTAACTAGCGGGAGATACGAGCAGTACTTC.

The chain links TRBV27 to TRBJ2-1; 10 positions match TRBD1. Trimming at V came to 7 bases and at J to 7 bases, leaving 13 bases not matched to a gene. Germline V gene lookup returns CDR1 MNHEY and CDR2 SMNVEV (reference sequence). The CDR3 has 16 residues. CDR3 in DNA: TGTGCCAGCACCCCCGTTCTGGGACAGGGGTCGAATGAGCAGTTCTTC. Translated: CASTPVLGQGSNEQFF.

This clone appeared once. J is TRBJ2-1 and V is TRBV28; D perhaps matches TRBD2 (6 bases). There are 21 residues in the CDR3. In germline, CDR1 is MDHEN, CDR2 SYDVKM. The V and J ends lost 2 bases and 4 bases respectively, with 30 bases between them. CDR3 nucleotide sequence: TGTGCCAGCAGTTTAGGCTTGAACCCGGGGACCCAAGGCGGGATTTACAATGAGCAGTTCTTC. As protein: CASSLGLNPGTQGGIYNEQFF. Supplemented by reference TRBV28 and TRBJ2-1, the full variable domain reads DVKVTQSSRYLVKRTGEKVFLECVQDMDHENMFWYRQDPGLGLRLIYFSYDVKMKEKGDIPEGYSVSREKKERFSLILESASTNQTSMYLCASSLGLNPGTQGGIYNEQFFGPGTRLTVL.

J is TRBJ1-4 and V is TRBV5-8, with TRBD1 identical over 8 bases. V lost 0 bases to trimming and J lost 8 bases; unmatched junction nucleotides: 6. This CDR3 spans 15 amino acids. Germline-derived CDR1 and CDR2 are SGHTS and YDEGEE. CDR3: CASSLDRGKVEKLFF. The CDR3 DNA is TGTGCCAGCAGCTTGGACAGGGGGAAGGTGGAAAAACTGTTTTTT.

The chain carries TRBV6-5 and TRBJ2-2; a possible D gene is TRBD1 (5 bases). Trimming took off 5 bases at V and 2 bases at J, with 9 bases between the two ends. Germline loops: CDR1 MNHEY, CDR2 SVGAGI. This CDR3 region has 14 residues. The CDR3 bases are TGTGCCAGCAGTACAGGTGTTAACACCGGGGAGCTGTTTTTT. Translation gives CASSTGVNTGELFF.

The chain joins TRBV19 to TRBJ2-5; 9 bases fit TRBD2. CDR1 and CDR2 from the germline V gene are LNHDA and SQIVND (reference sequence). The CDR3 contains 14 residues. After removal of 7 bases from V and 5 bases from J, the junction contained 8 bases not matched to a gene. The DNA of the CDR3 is TGTGCCAGTAAGGAGCGGGGGGAGTGGGAGACCCAGTACTTC. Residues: CASKERGEWETQYF.

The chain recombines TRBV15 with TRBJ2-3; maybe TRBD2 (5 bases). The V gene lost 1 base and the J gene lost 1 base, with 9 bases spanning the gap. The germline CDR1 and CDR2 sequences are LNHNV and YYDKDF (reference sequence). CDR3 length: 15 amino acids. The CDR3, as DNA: TGTGCCACCAGCAGAGTGAGTAGCGGCACAGATACGCAGTATTTT. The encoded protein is CATSRVSSGTDTQYF.

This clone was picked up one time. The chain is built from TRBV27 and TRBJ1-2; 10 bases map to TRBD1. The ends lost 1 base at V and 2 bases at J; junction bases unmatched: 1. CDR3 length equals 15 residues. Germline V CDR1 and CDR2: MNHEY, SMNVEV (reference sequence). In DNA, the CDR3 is TGTGCCAGCAGTTTATGGGGACAGGGGAACTATGGCTACACCTTC. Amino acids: CASSLWGQGNYGYTF.

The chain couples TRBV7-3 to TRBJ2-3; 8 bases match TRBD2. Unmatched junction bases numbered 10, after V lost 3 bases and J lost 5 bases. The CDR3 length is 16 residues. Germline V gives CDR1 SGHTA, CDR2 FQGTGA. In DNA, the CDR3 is TGTGCCAGCAGCTTCACTAGCGGTCGTAGTATAGATACGCAGTATTTT. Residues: CASSFTSGRSIDTQYF.

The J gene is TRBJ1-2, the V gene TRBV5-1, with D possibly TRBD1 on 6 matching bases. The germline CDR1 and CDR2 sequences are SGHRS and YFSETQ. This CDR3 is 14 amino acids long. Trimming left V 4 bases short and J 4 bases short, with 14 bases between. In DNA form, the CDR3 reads TGCGCCAGCAGCCTAGACGGACAGATCTATGGCTACACCTTC. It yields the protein CASSLDGQIYGYTF.

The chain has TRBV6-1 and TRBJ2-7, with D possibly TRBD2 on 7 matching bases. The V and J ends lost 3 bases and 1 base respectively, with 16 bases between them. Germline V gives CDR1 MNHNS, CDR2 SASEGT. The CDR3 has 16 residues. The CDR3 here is CASSDPRSGTSYEQYF. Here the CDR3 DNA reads TGTGCCAGCAGTGATCCCCGGAGCGGGACATCCTACGAGCAGTACTTC.

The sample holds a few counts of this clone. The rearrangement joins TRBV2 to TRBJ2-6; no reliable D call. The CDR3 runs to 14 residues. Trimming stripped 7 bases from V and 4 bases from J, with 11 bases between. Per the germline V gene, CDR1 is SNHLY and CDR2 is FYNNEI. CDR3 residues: CASNLLVGANVLTF. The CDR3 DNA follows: TGTGCCAGCAATCTATTGGTCGGGGCCAACGTCCTGACTTTC.

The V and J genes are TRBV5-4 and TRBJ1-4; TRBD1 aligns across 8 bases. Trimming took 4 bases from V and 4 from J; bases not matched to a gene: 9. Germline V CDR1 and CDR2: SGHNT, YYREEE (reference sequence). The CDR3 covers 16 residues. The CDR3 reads CASSLYGTGRNEKLFF. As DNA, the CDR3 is TGTGCCAGCAGCCTATACGGGACAGGTCGTAATGAAAAACTGTTTTTT.

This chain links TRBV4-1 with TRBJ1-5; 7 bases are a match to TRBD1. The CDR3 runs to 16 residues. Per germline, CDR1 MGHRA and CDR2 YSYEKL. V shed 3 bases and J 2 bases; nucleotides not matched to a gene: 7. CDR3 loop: CASSHTDRLGNQPQHF. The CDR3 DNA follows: TGCGCCAGCAGCCACACGGACAGGTTGGGCAATCAGCCCCAGCATTTT.

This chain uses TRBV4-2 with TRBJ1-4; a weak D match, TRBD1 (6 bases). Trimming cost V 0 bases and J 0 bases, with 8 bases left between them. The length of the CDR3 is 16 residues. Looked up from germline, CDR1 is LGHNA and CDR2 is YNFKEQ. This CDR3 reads CASSQERTATNEKLFF. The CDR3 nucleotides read TGTGCCAGCAGCCAAGAGAGGACAGCAACTAATGAAAAACTGTTTTTT.

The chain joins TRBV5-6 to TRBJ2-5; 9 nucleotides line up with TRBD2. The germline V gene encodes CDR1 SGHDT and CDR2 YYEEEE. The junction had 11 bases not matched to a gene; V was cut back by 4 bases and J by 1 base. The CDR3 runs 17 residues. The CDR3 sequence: CASSLNSGSGGQETQYF. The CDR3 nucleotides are TGTGCCAGCAGCCTCAATAGCGGGAGCGGGGGCCAAGAGACCCAGTACTTC.

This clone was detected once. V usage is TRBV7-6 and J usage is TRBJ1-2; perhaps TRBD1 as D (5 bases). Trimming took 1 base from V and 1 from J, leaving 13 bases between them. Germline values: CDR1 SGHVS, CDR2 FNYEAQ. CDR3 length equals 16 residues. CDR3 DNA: TGTGCCAGCAGCTTAGATGCCGTCGGGGGTAACTATGGCTACACCTTC. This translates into CASSLDAVGGNYGYTF.

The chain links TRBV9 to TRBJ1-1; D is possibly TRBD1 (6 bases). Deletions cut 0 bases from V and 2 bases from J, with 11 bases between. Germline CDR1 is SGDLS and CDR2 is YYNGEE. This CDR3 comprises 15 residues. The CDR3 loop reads CASSVGGGSNTEAFF. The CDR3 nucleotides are TGTGCCAGCAGCGTAGGTGGGGGCAGCAACACTGAAGCTTTCTTT. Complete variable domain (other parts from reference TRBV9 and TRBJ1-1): DSGVTQTPKHLITATGQRVTLRCSPRSGDLSVYWYQQSLDQGLQFLIQYYNGEERAKGNILERFSAQQFPDLHSELNLSSLELGDSALYFCASSVGGGSNTEAFFGQGTRLTVV.

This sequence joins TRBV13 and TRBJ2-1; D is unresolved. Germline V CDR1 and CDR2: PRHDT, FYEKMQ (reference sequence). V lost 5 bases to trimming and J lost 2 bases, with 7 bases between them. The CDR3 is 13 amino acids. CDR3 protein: CASSATPYNEQFF. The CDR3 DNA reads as TGTGCCAGCAGCGCGACACCCTACAATGAGCAGTTCTTC.